This T cell receptor beta chain was identified during a study of pediatric ulcerative colitis (dated by TCRdb to the late 2010s). Describing the broader study: More than 5 ulcerative colitis patients had pancolitis and two had left-sided colitis, with histology consistent with ulcerative colitis in all. From nine newly diagnosed, treatment-naive pediatric ulcerative colitis patients and a few non-IBD control children, paired blood and rectal samples were collected. The Pediatric Ulcerative Colitis Activity Index classified a couple of patients as having mild disease, several as having moderate disease and three as having acute severe colitis. The research as a whole found: Features of the rectal repertoire distinguished controls, mild-moderate colitis patients and acute severe colitis patients, and in acute severe colitis rectal diversity was lower because of clonal expansions. Two rectal CDR3 clonotypes were detected in all ulcerative colitis patients and were not detected in any of the controls. Because repertoires came from total lymphocyte DNA, patterns in rare subsets such as regulatory T cells may not be reflected. A couple of patients' blood samples yielded substantially fewer templates for technical reasons and were excluded from blood-rectal overlap analysis. Blood-derived T cells may have been included in rectal pinch biopsies, especially in patients with overt colitis. With only a handful of individuals, the healthy control group was small. Autologous blood-rectal clonal overlap was significantly higher in ulcerative colitis patients than in controls, suggesting increased T cell trafficking to inflamed tissue.

This clone has just one count. Its antigen remains undetermined. No base quality information exists; no much larger clone differs at one position. Per the germline V gene (reference sequence), LNHDA is the CDR1 and SQIVND is the CDR2. V and J lose 3 bases and 0 bases, and a span of 9 bases separates them. The CDR3 holds 14 amino acids from the cysteine to the phenylalanine. Only CDR3 DNA remains: 42 bases, in frame from the first base. Rearranged CDR3 beta regions were amplified from genomic DNA with multiplex V and J primers using the immunoSEQ TRB Survey service. To keep sequencing depth the same across samples, survey-level depth of up to 500,000 reads per sample was applied. Libraries were purified and pooled, and sequencing was performed on Illumina technology. Per the authors' processing: Productive clonality, sample overlap, pairwise scatters, CDR3 beta length, V/D/J gene usage and productiveness were assessed with immunoSEQ online tools. Calculated diversity was the number of unique rearrangements divided by total templates times 100; Shannon and Simpson indices were also computed. Z-score normalized data were analyzed by principal component analysis with the R prcomp function and the ggbiplot package. Morisita's index was used to quantify the clonal overlap between blood and rectum within each subject. TCRdb carries this immuneACCESS record with in-frame sequences only. Its versions omit some clonotypes, under half of them owing to an unresolved V gene in the studies checked, with the rest unexplained. The V and J calls and the clone size are those of that table, but D and trimming were determined from the DNA. For this sample the table gives about 16,000 clones, of which around 74% were detected only once. Around 7% of the sample goes to the ten largest clones.

During colonoscopy, one to two rectal pinch biopsies were obtained for research purposes. Before the diagnostic colonoscopy, none of the ulcerative colitis patients had been given immunosuppressive medication. Rectal biopsies were digested with proteinase K before DNA isolation. The Wizard kit (Promega) was used to extract genomic DNA from both blood and intestinal samples. This clonotype was sampled from a boy aged 5 to 17 with moderate ulcerative colitis. The chain links TRBV19 with TRBJ2-7; the D gene remains uncertain. Sequencing was done on a sample of gut tissue. The nucleotides read TGTGCCAGTAGTATTCGGCGCAACTCCTACGAGCAGTACTTC. Translation gives CASSIRRNSYEQYF.